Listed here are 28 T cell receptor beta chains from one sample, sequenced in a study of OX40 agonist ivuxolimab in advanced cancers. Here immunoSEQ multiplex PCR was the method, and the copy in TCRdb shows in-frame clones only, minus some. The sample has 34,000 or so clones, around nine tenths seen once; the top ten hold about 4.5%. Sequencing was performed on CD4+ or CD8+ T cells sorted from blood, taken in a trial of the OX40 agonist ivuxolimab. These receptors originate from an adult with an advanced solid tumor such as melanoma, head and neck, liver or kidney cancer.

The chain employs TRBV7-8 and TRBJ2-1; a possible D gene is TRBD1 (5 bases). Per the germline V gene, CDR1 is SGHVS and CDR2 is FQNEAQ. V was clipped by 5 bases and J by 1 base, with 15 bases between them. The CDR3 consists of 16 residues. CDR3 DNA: TGTGCCAGCAGCCCACCCGACAGAAATTCCTACAATGAGCAGTTCTTC. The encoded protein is CASSPPDRNSYNEQFF.

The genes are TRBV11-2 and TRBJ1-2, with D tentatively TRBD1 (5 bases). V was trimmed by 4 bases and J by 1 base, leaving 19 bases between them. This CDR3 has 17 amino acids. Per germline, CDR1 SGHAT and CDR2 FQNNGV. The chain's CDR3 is CASSWGGAPSGNYGYTF. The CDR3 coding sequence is TGTGCCAGCAGCTGGGGCGGGGCACCTTCGGGTAACTATGGCTACACCTTC.

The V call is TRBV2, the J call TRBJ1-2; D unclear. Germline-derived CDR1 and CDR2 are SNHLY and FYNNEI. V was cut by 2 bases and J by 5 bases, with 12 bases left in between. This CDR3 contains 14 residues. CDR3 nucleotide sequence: TGTGCCAGCAGTGAACCGGGTTCATGGTATGGCTACACCTTC. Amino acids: CASSEPGSWYGYTF.

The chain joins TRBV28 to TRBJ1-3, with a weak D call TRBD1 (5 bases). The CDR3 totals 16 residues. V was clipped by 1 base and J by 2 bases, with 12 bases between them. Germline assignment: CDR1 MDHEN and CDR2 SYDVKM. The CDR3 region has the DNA TGTGCCAGCAGTTTATTCCGGGGGGGTCCTGGAAACACCATATATTTT. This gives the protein CASSLFRGGPGNTIYF.

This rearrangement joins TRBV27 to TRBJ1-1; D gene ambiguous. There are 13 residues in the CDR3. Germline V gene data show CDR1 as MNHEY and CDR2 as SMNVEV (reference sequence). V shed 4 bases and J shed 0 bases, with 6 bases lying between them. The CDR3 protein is CASSSQVNTEAFF. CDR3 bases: TGTGCCAGCAGTTCGCAGGTGAACACTGAAGCTTTCTTT.

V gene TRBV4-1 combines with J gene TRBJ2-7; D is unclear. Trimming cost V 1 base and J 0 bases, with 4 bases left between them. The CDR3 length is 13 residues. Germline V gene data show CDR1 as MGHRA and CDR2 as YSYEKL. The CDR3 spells CASSQGPSYEQYF. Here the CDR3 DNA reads TGCGCCAGCAGCCAAGGTCCCTCCTACGAGCAGTACTTC.

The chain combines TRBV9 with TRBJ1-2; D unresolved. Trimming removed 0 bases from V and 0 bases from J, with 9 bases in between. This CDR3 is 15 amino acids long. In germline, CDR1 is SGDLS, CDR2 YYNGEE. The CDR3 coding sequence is TGTGCCAGCAGCGTAGTAGCCGCATCTAACTATGGCTACACCTTC. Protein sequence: CASSVVAASNYGYTF.

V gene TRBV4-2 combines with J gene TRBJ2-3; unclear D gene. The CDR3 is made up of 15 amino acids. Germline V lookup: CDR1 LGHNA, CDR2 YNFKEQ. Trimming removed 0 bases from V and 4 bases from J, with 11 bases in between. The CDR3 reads CASSQDWPGADTQYF. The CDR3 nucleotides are TGTGCCAGCAGCCAAGATTGGCCGGGTGCAGATACGCAGTATTTT.

The CDR3 region is CASTLGRGNEQFF. The CDR3, as DNA: TGTGCCAGCACCCTGGGGCGGGGTAATGAGCAGTTCTTC. V and J are TRBV7-9 and TRBJ2-1, with D maybe TRBD2 (6 bases). Trimming shortened V by 7 bases and J by 7 bases, and 14 bases separated the two germline ends. The germline CDR1 and CDR2 sequences are SEHNR and FQNEAQ (reference sequence). This CDR3 is built from 13 residues.

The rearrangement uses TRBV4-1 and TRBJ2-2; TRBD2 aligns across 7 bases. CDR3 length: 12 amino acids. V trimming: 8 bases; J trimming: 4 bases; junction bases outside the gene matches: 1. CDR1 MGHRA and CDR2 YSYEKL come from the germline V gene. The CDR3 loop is CASWGGTGELFF. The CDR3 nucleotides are TGCGCCAGCTGGGGGGGCACCGGGGAGCTGTTTTTT.

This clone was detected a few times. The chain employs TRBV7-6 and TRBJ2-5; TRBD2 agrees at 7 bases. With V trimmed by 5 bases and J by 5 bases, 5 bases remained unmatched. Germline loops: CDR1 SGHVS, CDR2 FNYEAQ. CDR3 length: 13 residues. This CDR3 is CASSRGVGETQYF. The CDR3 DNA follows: TGTGCCAGCAGCCGGGGGGTGGGTGAGACCCAGTACTTC.

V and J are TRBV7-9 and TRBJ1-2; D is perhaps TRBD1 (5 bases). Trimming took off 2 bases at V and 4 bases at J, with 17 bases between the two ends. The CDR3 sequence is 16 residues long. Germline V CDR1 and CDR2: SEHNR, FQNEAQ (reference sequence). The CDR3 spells CASSLYAGGRVYGYTF. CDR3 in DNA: TGTGCCAGCAGCTTATACGCTGGGGGGAGAGTCTATGGCTACACCTTC.

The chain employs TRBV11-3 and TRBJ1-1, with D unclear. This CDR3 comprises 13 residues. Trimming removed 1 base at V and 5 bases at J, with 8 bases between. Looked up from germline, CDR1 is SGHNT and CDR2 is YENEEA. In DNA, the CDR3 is TGTGCCAGCAGCTTAGCCATGGGAACTGAAGCTTTCTTT. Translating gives CASSLAMGTEAFF.

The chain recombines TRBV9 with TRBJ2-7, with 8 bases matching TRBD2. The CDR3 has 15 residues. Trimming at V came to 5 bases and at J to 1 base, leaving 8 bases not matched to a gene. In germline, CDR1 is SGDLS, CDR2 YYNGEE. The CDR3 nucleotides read TGTGCCAGCAGTGCCCGGGAGGGGCGGTCCTACGAGCAGTACTTC. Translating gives CASSAREGRSYEQYF.

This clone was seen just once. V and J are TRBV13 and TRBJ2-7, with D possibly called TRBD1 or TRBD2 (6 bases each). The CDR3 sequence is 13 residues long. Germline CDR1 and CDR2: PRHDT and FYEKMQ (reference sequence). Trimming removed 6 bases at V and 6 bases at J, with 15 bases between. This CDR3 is CASRRGVSTEQYF. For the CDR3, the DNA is TGTGCCAGCAGGAGGGGGGTTTCTACCGAGCAGTACTTC.

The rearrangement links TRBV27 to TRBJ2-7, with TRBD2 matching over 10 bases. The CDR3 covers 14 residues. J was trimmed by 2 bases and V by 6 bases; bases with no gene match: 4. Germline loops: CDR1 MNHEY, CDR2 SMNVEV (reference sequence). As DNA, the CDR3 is TGTGCCAGCAGGATTAGCGGGAGGACCTACGAGCAGTACTTC. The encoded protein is CASRISGRTYEQYF.

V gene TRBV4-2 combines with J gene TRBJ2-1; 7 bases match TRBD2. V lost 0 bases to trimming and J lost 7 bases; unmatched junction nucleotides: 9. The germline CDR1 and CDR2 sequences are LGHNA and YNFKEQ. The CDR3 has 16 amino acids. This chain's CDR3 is CASSQDEAGEWNEQFF. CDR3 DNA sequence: TGTGCCAGCAGCCAAGATGAGGCGGGAGAGTGGAATGAGCAGTTCTTC.

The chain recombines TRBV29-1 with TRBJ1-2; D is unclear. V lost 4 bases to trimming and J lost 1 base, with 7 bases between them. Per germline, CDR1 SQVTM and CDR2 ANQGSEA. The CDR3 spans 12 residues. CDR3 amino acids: CSVGRGNYGYTF. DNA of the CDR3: TGCAGCGTTGGACGGGGTAACTATGGCTACACCTTC.

CDR3 region: CASSSGTVNTGELFF. The CDR3 coding sequence is TGTGCCAGCAGTTCCGGGACAGTGAACACCGGGGAGCTGTTTTTT. The chain combines TRBV28 with TRBJ2-2; TRBD1 agrees at 7 bases. This CDR3 region has 15 residues. In germline, CDR1 is MDHEN, CDR2 SYDVKM. Germline trimming cut 4 bases from V and 1 base from J; bases unmatched to any gene: 3.

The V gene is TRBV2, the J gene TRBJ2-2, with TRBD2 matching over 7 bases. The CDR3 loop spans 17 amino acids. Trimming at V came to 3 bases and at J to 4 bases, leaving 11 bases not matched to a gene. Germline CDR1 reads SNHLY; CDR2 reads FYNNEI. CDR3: CASSEIGAGVGTGELFF. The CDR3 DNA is TGTGCCAGCAGTGAGATTGGTGCGGGGGTGGGCACCGGGGAGCTGTTTTTT.

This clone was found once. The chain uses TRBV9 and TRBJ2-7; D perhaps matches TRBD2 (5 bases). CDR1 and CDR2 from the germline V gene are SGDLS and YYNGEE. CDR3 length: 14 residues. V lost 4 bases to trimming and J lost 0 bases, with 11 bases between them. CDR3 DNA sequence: TGTGCCAGCAGCCCGACCGGGAACTCCTACGAGCAGTACTTC. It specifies CASSPTGNSYEQYF.

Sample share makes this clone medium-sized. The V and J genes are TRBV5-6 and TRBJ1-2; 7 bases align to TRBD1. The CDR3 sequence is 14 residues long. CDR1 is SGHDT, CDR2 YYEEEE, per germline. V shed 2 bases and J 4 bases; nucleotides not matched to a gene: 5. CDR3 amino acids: CASSLGDSPYGYTF. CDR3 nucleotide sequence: TGTGCCAGCAGCTTAGGGGACAGTCCCTATGGCTACACCTTC. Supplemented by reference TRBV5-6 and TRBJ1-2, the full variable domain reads DAGVTQSPTHLIKTRGQQVTLRCSPKSGHDTVSWYQQALGQGPQFIFQYYEEEERQRGNFPDRFSGHQFPNYSSELNVNALLLGDSALYLCASSLGDSPYGYTFGSGTRLTVV.

The DNA of the CDR3 is TGTGCCAGCAGCTTCCCGGGACAGGGGAACACTGAAGCTTTCTTT. Translating it yields CASSFPGQGNTEAFF. The chain recombines TRBV5-4 with TRBJ1-1; 9 bases map to TRBD1. The CDR3 spans 15 residues. Germline CDR1 SGHNT, CDR2 YYREEE (reference sequence). J was trimmed by 1 base and V by 2 bases; bases with no gene match: 3. The full variable domain, rest sourced from reference TRBV5-4 and TRBJ1-1, is ETGVTQSPTHLIKTRGQQVTLRCSSQSGHNTVSWYQQALGQGPQFIFQYYREEENGRGNFPPRFSGLQFPNYSSELNVNALELDDSALYLCASSFPGQGNTEAFFGQGTRLTVV.

CDR3 protein: CASGLGQGGEQFF. Here the CDR3 DNA reads TGTGCTAGTGGTTTGGGCCAGGGAGGGGAGCAGTTCTTC. The gene calls are TRBV12-5 and TRBJ2-1, with 7 bases aligning to TRBD2. The V segment lost 1 base and the J segment 10 bases; nucleotides outside the gene matches: 4. The length of the CDR3 is 13 residues. From germline, CDR1 is LGHNT and CDR2 FRNRAP.

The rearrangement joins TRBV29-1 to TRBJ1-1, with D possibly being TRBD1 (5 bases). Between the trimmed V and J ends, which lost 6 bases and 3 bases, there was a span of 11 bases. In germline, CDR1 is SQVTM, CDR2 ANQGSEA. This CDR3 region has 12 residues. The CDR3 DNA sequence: TGCAGCGTACGGGACTCAGACACTGAAGCTTTCTTT. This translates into CSVRDSDTEAFF.

The CDR3 here is CASSESGRVVQPQHF. The CDR3 DNA follows: TGCGCCAGCAGTGAGTCAGGCCGGGTCGTTCAGCCCCAGCATTTT. The V call is TRBV10-2, the J call TRBJ1-5, with D unclear. Germline values: CDR1 WSHSY, CDR2 SAAADI. With 0 bases removed from V and 6 bases from J, the gap between germline ends came to 12 bases. The CDR3 loop spans 15 amino acids.

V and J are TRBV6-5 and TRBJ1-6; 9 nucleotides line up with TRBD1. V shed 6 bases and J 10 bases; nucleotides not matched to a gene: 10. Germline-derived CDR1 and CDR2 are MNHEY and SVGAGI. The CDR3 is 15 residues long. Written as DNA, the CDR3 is TGTGCCAGCAGCCTGGGACAGGGTTACAGGTCACCCCTCCACTTT. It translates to CASSLGQGYRSPLHF.

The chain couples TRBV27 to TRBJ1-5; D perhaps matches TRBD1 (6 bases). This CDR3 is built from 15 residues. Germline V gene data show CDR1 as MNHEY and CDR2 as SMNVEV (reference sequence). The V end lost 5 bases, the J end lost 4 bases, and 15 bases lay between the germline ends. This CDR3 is CASSPDSSPNQPQHF. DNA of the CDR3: TGTGCCAGCAGTCCGGACAGTTCCCCGAATCAGCCCCAGCATTTT.